The following is a T cell receptor beta chain sequence with its context. These data originate in a study of shared clonotypes between healthy human individuals. TCRdb's table, derived via immunoSEQ multiplex PCR, lists solely in-frame clones and lacks some. This sample yields about 870,000 clones, of which 80% to 95% are seen a single time; 20% to 30% belongs to the top ten. Naive CD8 populations comprised CD45RO-negative cells positively selected for CCR7, excluding terminally differentiated effector memory CD45RA+ cells. The CDR3 consists of 15 residues. Germline V gene sequence: CDR1 SEHNR, CDR2 FQNEAQ (reference sequence). V was pared by 2 bases and J by 0 bases, with 10 bases between.

V and J are TRBV7-9 and TRBJ1-1, with D uncertain. The clonotype comes from a man aged 25-40 years in good health. The sequenced material came from naive CD8+ T cells sorted from blood. In nucleotides, the CDR3 is TGTGCCAGCAGCTTACGTGAGGTAGTGAACACTGAAGCTTTCTTT. Its protein is CASSLREVVNTEAFF.